Listed below are T cell receptor beta chains from one sample, sequenced in a study of T cell changes during pregnancy in multiple sclerosis. TCRdb keeps only in-frame clones here, not all; method: immunoSEQ multiplex PCR. The data hold tens of thousands of clones, with around 93% observed a single time. Sequencing was performed on peripheral blood, taken in the first trimester of pregnancy. These receptors all stem from a female donor with multiple sclerosis, enrolled in a pregnancy study. Both conserved end residues are trimmed from each CDR3. A D gene is named only where the DNA matches it firmly.

d_call	v_call	j_call	cdr3_aa
TRBD2	TRBV10-2	TRBJ2-1	ASRGPTGGTYNEQF
-	TRBV5-5	TRBJ2-3	ASSLSAASTDTQY
-	TRBV7-3	TRBJ2-1	ASSLYQGRGEQF
-	TRBV18	TRBJ1-4	ASSPGGNTEKLF
-	TRBV7-3	TRBJ2-2	ASSLSVVQTNTGELF
-	TRBV6-4	TRBJ2-5	ARWGRETQY
TRBD1	TRBV28	TRBJ1-2	ASSRDRGLNYGYT
-	TRBV7-3	TRBJ2-2	ASSTSTGELF
TRBD2	TRBV5-6	TRBJ2-3	ASNLGLAVRTDTQY
TRBD1	TRBV28	TRBJ2-7	ASSQSTGTYEQY
-	TRBV28	TRBJ1-4	ASSLQGTATNEKLF
TRBD1	TRBV19	TRBJ1-1	ASSITADRDAF
TRBD2	TRBV9	TRBJ2-7	ASSGGGLAGVWEQY
TRBD1	TRBV5-1	TRBJ1-1	ASSTGTAEAF
-	TRBV7-9	TRBJ2-7	ASSLGWEVGYEQY
TRBD2	TRBV5-4	TRBJ2-3	ASSEGLAGTDTQY
-	TRBV27	TRBJ1-5	ASSEAGQPQH
TRBD1	TRBV29-1	TRBJ1-1	SVDTGGTSEAF
TRBD2	TRBV6-1	TRBJ2-5	ASSAASGGQETQY
TRBD1	TRBV6-4	TRBJ1-4	ASSATGEPNEKLF
-	TRBV7-2	TRBJ1-1	ASSFIGGRGGNTEAF
TRBD1	TRBV7-6	TRBJ2-3	ASSLARYRGQDTQY
TRBD1	TRBV9	TRBJ2-5	ASSGGTGIHQETQY